This TCR beta chain is drawn from a study of control samples from healthy donors and cancer patients. In this sample, this clone turned up a few times. The data were produced by immunoSEQ multiplex PCR, yet TCRdb's version contains in-frame clones alone and is incomplete. The sample shows approximately 130,000 clones, roughly 89% of them seen only once. The germline V and J ends were trimmed by 2 bases and 0 bases, with 8 bases remaining between them. CDR1 is SGHRS and CDR2 is YFSETQ in the germline V gene. This CDR3 is built from 15 residues. The chain links TRBV5-1 to TRBJ1-4; D not certain. The sample comprised blood. This clonotype was sampled from a man aged 30 to 45 in good health. CDR3 DNA: TGCGCCAGCAGCTTTGACCCTGCAACTAATGAAAAACTGTTTTTT. Residues: CASSFDPATNEKLFF.